This T cell receptor (beta chain) was sequenced in a study of T cell repertoires in ileal Crohn's disease. The method was immunoSEQ multiplex PCR; TCRdb's version includes in-frame clones alone and lacks a portion of them. The table lists thousands of clones, 83% of them singletons. The CDR3 is 17 amino acids. Germline values: CDR1 MNHEY, CDR2 SMNVEV (reference sequence). J lost 10 bases, V lost 1 base, and 13 bases had no gene match. The sequence derives from an adult with Crohn's disease. The chain carries TRBV27 and TRBJ2-3, with 11 nucleotides matching TRBD2. The sample comprised ileal tissue. The CDR3 loop reads CASSLLGGASGRSAQYF. CDR3 coding DNA: TGTGCCAGCAGTTTATTAGGTGGGGCTAGCGGGAGGTCCGCGCAGTATTTT.